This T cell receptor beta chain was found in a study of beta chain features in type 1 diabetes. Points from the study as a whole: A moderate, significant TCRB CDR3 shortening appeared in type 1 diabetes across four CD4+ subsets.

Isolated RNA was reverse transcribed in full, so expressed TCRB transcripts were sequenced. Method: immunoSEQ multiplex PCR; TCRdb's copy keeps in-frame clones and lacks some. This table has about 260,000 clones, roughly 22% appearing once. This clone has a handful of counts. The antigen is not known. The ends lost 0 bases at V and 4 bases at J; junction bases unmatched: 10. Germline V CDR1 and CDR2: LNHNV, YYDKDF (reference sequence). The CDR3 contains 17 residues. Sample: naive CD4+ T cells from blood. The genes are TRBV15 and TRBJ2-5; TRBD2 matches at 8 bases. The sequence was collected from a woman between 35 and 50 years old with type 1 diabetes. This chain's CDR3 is CATSRDLIGGARETQYF. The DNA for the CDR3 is TGTGCCACCAGCAGAGATTTGATCGGGGGGGCACGAGAGACCCAGTACTTC.